The 14 T cell receptor beta chains listed next were all sequenced from one sample in a study of molecular identifiers for immune sequencing clone quantification. MiXCR, applied by TCRdb to the PCR reads, yields one record per CDR3 protein. The table includes more than 550,000 distinct CDR3 sequences, about 25% detected once. Material for sequencing was naive CD8+ T cells from blood, with Jurkat cell RNA spiked in. The subset was: FACS-sorted CD8+CD4-CCR7+CD45RA+ naive T cells. The receptors stem from a human donor in good health. Some libraries in this study had Jurkat cell RNA spiked in.

This clonotype was seen at least ten times. The V call is TRBV9, the J call TRBJ2-3; D could derive from TRBD1 or TRBD2 (5 bases each). The CDR3 length is 14 residues. CDR1 and CDR2 (germline): SGDLS, YYNGEE. Trimming removed 3 bases from V and 0 bases from J, with 8 bases in between. DNA for the CDR3: TGTGCCAGCAGCGATGGGACCAGCACAGATACGCAGTATTTT. It specifies CASSDGTSTDTQYF.

Notes on this clonotype: A much larger clone differs from this one at a single base, so this may be a read error. The chain links TRBV6-5 to TRBJ2-3, with 7 bases fitting TRBD1. Germline V gives CDR1 MNHEY, CDR2 SVGAGI. CDR3 length: 14 residues. For the CDR3, the DNA is TGTGCCAGCAGAACGGGACAGTCCACAGATACGCAGTGTTTT. Protein product: CASRTGQSTDTQCF.

The sample holds many counts of this clonotype. The rearrangement links TRBV7-9 to TRBJ1-5; D is unclear. Germline V gene sequence: CDR1 SEHNR, CDR2 FQNEAQ (reference sequence). The CDR3 consists of 14 residues. Trimming removed 5 bases at V and 0 bases at J, with 8 bases between. The CDR3 spells CASSATYSNQPQHF. The CDR3 nucleotides are TGTGCCAGCAGCGCGACCTATAGCAATCAGCCCCAGCATTTT.

A note on this clonotype: A much bigger clone sits one base away, suggesting this may be a read error. The rearrangement links TRBV6-2 or TRBV6-3 to TRBJ2-7; no definite D call. Per the germline V gene, CDR1 is MNHEY and CDR2 is SVGEGT. This CDR3 comprises 11 residues. The CDR3 sequence is CASSHHYEQCF. The CDR3 nucleotides read TGTGCCAGCAGCCACCACTACGAGCAGTGCTTC.

This clonotype was recorded a few times. The V gene is TRBV28, the J gene TRBJ2-1, with 10 bases fitting TRBD1. V was pared by 9 bases and J by 7 bases, with 12 bases of the junction left unmatched. This CDR3 spans 15 amino acids. From germline, CDR1 is MDHEN and CDR2 SYDVKM. In DNA form, the CDR3 reads TGTGCCAGTAATACTCCGGGACAGGGGAGAAATGAGCAGTTCTTC. Encoded protein: CASNTPGQGRNEQFF.

Turning to this clonotype: A much larger clone sits a single nucleotide away, making a read error possible. The chain is built from TRBV3-1 and TRBJ2-7; TRBD2 matches at 7 bases. V lost 8 bases and J lost 5; bases outside the gene matches: 9. The CDR3 consists of 13 residues. Germline values: CDR1 LGHDT, CDR2 YNNKEL (reference sequence). Written as DNA, the CDR3 is TGTGCCAGCGGCCGAGGGACTATTGACGAGCAGTACTTC. This encodes CASGRGTIDEQYF.

Notes on this clonotype: A single base separates this from a much larger clone, so it may be a read error. The chain carries TRBV5-1 and TRBJ2-3; 9 bases match TRBD2. CDR1 is SGHRS, CDR2 YFSETQ, per germline. Germline trimming cut 6 bases from V and 2 bases from J; bases unmatched to any gene: 7. The CDR3 has 15 amino acids. This chain's CDR3 is CASTSTSGYTDTQYF. The CDR3 DNA follows: TGCGCCAGCACCTCGACTAGCGGATACACAGATACGCAGTATTTT.

The chain joins TRBV28 to TRBJ2-5, with 7 bases fitting TRBD1. V lost 5 bases, J lost 9 bases, and 24 bases stayed unmatched. The CDR3 runs 18 residues. Germline values: CDR1 MDHEN, CDR2 SYDVKM. CDR3 sequence: CASSPPAGTDVSPAPQYF. In nucleotides, the CDR3 is TGTGCCAGCAGTCCACCGGCTGGGACAGACGTGTCCCCCGCGCCCCAGTACTTC.

In this sample, this clonotype turned up a few times. The chain has TRBV27 and TRBJ2-7; TRBD1 might be the D (6 bases). Germline V CDR1 and CDR2: MNHEY, SMNVEV (reference sequence). The CDR3 is 14 residues long. V was cut by 6 bases and J by 2 bases, with 14 bases left in between. CDR3 sequence (DNA): TGTGCCAGCAGATATAGACAGGACCCCTACGAGCAGTACTTC. It yields the protein CASRYRQDPYEQYF.

With respect to this clonotype: The conserved closing phenylalanine or tryptophan is absent in this CDR3, likely reflecting a read error. V is TRBV6-1 and J is TRBJ1-5; the D gene is possibly TRBD1 (6 bases). Germline assignment: CDR1 MNHNS and CDR2 SASEGT. V was shortened by 6 bases and J by 1 base, with 10 bases between the two germline ends. The CDR3 length is 14 residues. The CDR3 sequence: CASSRGNSNQPQHS. The CDR3 DNA reads TGTGCCAGCAGCAGGGGAAACAGCAATCAGCCCCAGCATTCT.

This clonotype occurred many times. The V gene is TRBV4-2, the J gene TRBJ2-7, with D possibly being TRBD2 (6 bases). Germline V gives CDR1 LGHNA, CDR2 YNFKEQ. Trimming removed 4 bases at V and 3 bases at J, with 16 bases between. The CDR3 has 15 residues. In nucleotides, the CDR3 is TGTGCCAGCAGCCCTAGCGATATCGGGGACTACGAGCAGTACTTC. It codes for CASSPSDIGDYEQYF.

At least ten counts were recorded for this clonotype. V gene TRBV7-9 combines with J gene TRBJ2-5; the D call may be TRBD1 or TRBD2 (5 bases each). Germline loops: CDR1 SEHNR, CDR2 FQNEAQ (reference sequence). CDR3 length equals 15 residues. V lost 5 bases and J 10 bases, leaving 23 bases between the germline ends. CDR3 sequence: CASSPPSGRRLIQYF. The CDR3 region has the DNA TGTGCCAGCAGCCCCCCCTCGGGGCGCCGCCTAATCCAGTACTTC.

As concerns this clonotype: This may arise from a read error, as a much more abundant clone is one base away. The chain is built from TRBV28 and TRBJ1-5, with D uncertain. V dropped 7 bases and J dropped 4 bases, with 14 bases sitting between them. This CDR3 has 14 amino acids. Germline V gives CDR1 MDHEN, CDR2 SYDVKM. CDR3 loop: CASKMTTLNQPQHF. The CDR3 nucleotides are TGTGCCAGCAAAATGACAACCCTTAATCAGCCCCAGCATTTT. The whole variable domain, remainder taken from reference TRBV28 and TRBJ1-5, is DVKVTQSSRYLVKRTGEKVFLECVQDMDHENMFWYRQDPGLGLRLIYFSYDVKMKEKGDIPEGYSVSREKKERFSLILESASTNQTSMYLCASKMTTLNQPQHFGDGTRLSIL.

This clonotype was found a few times. The chain has TRBV7-9 and TRBJ2-1; the D is unclear. Germline CDR1 reads SEHNR; CDR2 reads FQNEAQ (reference sequence). There are 15 residues in the CDR3. V lost 4 bases to trimming and J lost 11 bases, with 21 bases between them. The CDR3 DNA is TGTGCCAGCAGCTATCCGGGCCCTTCAACCCCTCAGCAGTTCTTC. Translating it yields CASSYPGPSTPQQFF. Using reference TRBV7-9 and TRBJ2-1 for the parts outside the CDR3, the full variable domain is DTGVSQNPRHKITKRGQNVTFRCDPISEHNRLYWYRQTLGQGPEFLTYFQNEAQLEKSRLLSDRFSAERPKGSFSTLEIQRTEQGDSAMYLCASSYPGPSTPQQFFGPGTRLTVL.